These T cell receptor beta chains were read from a single sample in a study of T-cell memory formation after mild COVID-19. TCRdb redid the calling of the 5' RACE reads with MiXCR, one entry per CDR3 protein. Seen here are tens of thousands of distinct CDR3 sequences, more than 10% observed once, and the top ten hold approximately 26%. The sequenced sample consisted of PBMCs or a T cell subset sorted from them (not recorded which). The receptors derive from an adult woman who had mild COVID-19 (a few samples of this study predate the infection). Cell type and time point are not known. The CDR3 runs from the conserved cysteine through the conserved F or W. The D gene is left open where the match is weak. Clone size is not always given. Where it is, it says once, few, many or a class for expanded clones.

d_call j_call clone_size v_call cdr3_nt cdr3_aa
NA TRBJ1-2 few TRBV7-9 TGTGCCAGCAGCCCTGTCCACCTAAACCTCTATGGCTACACCTTC CASSPVHLNLYGYTF
TRBD2 TRBJ2-2 few TRBV7-9 TGTGCCAGCAGCTTAGTATGGAGCGGGACGAACACCGGGGAGCTGTTTTTT CASSLVWSGTNTGELFF
NA TRBJ1-1 NA TRBV20-1 TGCAGTGCCAAGCTTATGGACACTGAAGCTTTCTTT CSAKLMDTEAFF
NA TRBJ2-1 NA TRBV20-1 TGCAGTGCGCCAGGGGTTAGCTCCTACAATGAGCAGTTCTTC CSAPGVSSYNEQFF
TRBD1 TRBJ2-2 NA TRBV5-6 TGTGCCAGCAGCCGGGACAGGGGGTTTGGAGCCGGGGAGCTGTTTTTT CASSRDRGFGAGELFF
NA TRBJ2-3 NA TRBV7-8 TGTGCCAGCAGCCACATATTGGATACGCAGTATTTT CASSHILDTQYF
NA TRBJ2-7 many TRBV4-3 TGCGCCAGCAGCCAAGGCCAGGGGCGCGGCTACGAGCAGTACTTC CASSQGQGRGYEQYF
NA TRBJ2-5 few TRBV7-3 TGTGCCAGCAGCTTAGACGGGGAGACCCAGTACTTC CASSLDGETQYF
NA TRBJ2-1 NA TRBV3-1 TGTGCCAGCAGCCAAGAGATCCAGGGGAGTTCCTACAATGAGCAGTTCTTC CASSQEIQGSSYNEQFF
TRBD2 TRBJ2-7 NA TRBV4-1 TGCGCCAGCAGCCAAGATTCCCACGGACTAGCGGACTACGAGCAGTACTTC CASSQDSHGLADYEQYF
NA TRBJ1-1 NA TRBV25-1 TGTGCCAGCAAAGGACCAGAAGCTTTCTTT CASKGPEAFF
NA TRBJ1-1 NA TRBV4-1 TGCGCCAGCAGCCAAGAGGAGGGGAACATGAACACTGAAGCTTTCTTT CASSQEEGNMNTEAFF
NA TRBJ2-1 NA TRBV9 TGTGCCAGCAGTGGACCCCCAAACTACAATGAGCAGTTCTTC CASSGPPNYNEQFF
NA TRBJ1-1 few TRBV7-9 TGTGCCAGCAGCTTGAGTGGGGTGACTGAAGCTTTCTTT CASSLSGVTEAFF
TRBD2 TRBJ2-1 NA TRBV19 TGTGCCAGTAGTATAGATCAGGGACTAGCGGTTGGTGAGCAGTTCTTC CASSIDQGLAVGEQFF
TRBD2 TRBJ2-1 few TRBV12-3/TRBV12-4 TGTGCCAGCATAGTAGGGACTAGCGGATACTCCTACAATGAGCAGTTCTTC CASIVGTSGYSYNEQFF